Only a few counts were recorded for the clone carrying this T cell receptor (beta chain). These data come from a study of blood T cell repertoires in COVID-19. The CDR3 extends over 13 amino acids. Germline values: CDR1 LGHNA, CDR2 YNFKEQ. Trimming cost V 8 bases and J 6 bases; bases outside gene matches: 5. Produced via immunoSEQ multiplex PCR; TCRdb's table is partial and in-frame only. Of about 74,000 clones listed, around three quarters were seen once; the top ten hold roughly a sixth. The sequence was obtained from a human donor in a cohort sampled during active COVID-19. Sequencing was done on a sample of peripheral blood. J is TRBJ2-1 and V is TRBV4-2, with 9 bases identical to TRBD2. DNA for the CDR3: TGTGCCAGCGGAGCGGGAGGAATCAATGAGCAGTTCTTC. This codes for CASGAGGINEQFF.